The subject of this entry is one TCR beta chain. Its antigen is currently unknown. This sample is drawn from a study of cytomegalovirus exposure and HLA in healthy donors. Vbeta (60) and Jbeta (13) primers were used in the PCR. Generated by immunoSEQ multiplex PCR, the TCRdb table keeps only in-frame clones and is missing some. The table includes around 170,000 clones, 80% detected once. The CDR3 contains 12 residues. CDR1 is SGHNT, CDR2 YENEEA, per germline. Trimming stripped 1 base from V and 5 bases from J, with 5 bases between. Healthy bone marrow donors made up the cohort. There were likely unrecorded immune exposures, though donors were nominally healthy when sampled. Study-wide findings and caveats: From TCR beta sequences, most subjects' HLA-A and HLA-B alleles were reportedly predicted accurately. It was shown in a later analysis that HLA-associated TCR beta chains were more clonally expanded than other, equally common chains.

The receptor comes from a man in his forties in good health and CMV-seronegative. This rearrangement joins TRBV11-3 to TRBJ2-5, with unresolved D. Sequenced input: PBMCs. The CDR3 region is CASSLVLETQYF. DNA for the CDR3: TGTGCCAGCAGCTTAGTTCTTGAGACCCAGTACTTC.